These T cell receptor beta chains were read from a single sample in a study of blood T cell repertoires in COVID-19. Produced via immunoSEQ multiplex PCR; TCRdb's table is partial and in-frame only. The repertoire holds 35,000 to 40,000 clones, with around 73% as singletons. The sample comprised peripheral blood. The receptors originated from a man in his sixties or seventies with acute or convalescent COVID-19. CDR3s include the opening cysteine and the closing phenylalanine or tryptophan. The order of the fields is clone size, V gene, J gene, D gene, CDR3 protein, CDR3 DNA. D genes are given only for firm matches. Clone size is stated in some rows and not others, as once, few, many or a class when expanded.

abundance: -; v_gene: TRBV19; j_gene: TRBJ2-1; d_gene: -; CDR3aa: CASSIVGVYNEQFF; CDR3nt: TGTGCCAGTAGTATTGTCGGGGTCTACAATGAGCAGTTCTTC
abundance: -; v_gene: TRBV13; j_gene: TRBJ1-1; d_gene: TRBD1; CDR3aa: CASSNRDRVDEAFF; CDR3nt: TGTGCCAGCAGCAACCGGGACAGGGTTGATGAAGCTTTCTTT
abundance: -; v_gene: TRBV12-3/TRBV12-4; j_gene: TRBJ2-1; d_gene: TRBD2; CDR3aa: CASKFGGMEQFF; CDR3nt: TGTGCCAGTAAGTTCGGGGGGATGGAGCAGTTCTTC
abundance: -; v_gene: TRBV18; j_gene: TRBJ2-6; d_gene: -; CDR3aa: CASSPPGAGASSGANVLTF; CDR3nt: TGTGCCAGCTCACCACCGGGGGCAGGGGCGAGCTCTGGGGCCAACGTCCTGACTTTC
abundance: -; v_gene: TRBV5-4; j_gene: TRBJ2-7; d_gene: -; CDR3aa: CASSLSQGNEQYF; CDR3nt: TGTGCCAGCAGCTTGTCACAGGGCAACGAGCAGTACTTC
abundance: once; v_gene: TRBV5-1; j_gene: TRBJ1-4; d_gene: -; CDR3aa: CASSPQASNEKLFF; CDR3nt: TGCGCCAGCAGCCCGCAGGCGTCTAATGAAAAACTGTTTTTT
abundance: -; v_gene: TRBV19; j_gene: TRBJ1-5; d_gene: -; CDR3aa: CASSIVLQGRQPQHF; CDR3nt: TGTGCCAGTAGTATCGTGTTACAGGGACGACAGCCCCAGCATTTT
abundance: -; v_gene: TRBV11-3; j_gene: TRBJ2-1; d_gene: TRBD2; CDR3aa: CASSLSGGNEQFF; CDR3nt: TGTGCCAGCAGCTTGTCGGGGGGGAATGAGCAGTTCTTC
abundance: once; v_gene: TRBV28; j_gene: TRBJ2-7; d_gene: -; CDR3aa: CATGLSYEQYF; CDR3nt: TGTGCCACCGGACTTTCCTACGAGCAGTACTTC
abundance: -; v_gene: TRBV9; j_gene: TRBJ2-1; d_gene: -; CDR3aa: CASSADSGDEQFF; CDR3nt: TGTGCCAGCAGCGCAGACTCGGGGGATGAGCAGTTCTTC
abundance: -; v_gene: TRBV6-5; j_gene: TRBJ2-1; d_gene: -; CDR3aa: CASSYSTGTYNEQFF; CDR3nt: TGTGCCAGCAGTTACTCGACAGGAACCTACAATGAGCAGTTCTTC
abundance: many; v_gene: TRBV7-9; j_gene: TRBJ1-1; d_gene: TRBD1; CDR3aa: CASSSRTDRVAFF; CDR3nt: TGTGCCAGCAGCTCCCGTACGGACAGGGTCGCTTTCTTT
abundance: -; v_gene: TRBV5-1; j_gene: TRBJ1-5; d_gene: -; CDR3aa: CASSLAAGQPQHF; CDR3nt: TGCGCCAGCAGCTTGGCCGCGGGGCAGCCCCAGCATTTT
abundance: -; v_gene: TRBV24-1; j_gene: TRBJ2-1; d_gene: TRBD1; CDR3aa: CATSDRRTGTIHPNEQFF; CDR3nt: TGTGCCACCAGTGACCGAAGGACAGGGACCATTCACCCCAATGAGCAGTTCTTC
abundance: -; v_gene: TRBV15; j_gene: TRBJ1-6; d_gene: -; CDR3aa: CATSRVSSPLHF; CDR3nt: TGTGCCACCAGCAGAGTGAGTTCACCCCTCCACTTT
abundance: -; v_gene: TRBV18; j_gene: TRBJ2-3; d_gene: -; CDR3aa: CASLPSSTDTQYF; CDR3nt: TGTGCCAGCTTGCCGAGTAGCACAGATACGCAGTATTTT